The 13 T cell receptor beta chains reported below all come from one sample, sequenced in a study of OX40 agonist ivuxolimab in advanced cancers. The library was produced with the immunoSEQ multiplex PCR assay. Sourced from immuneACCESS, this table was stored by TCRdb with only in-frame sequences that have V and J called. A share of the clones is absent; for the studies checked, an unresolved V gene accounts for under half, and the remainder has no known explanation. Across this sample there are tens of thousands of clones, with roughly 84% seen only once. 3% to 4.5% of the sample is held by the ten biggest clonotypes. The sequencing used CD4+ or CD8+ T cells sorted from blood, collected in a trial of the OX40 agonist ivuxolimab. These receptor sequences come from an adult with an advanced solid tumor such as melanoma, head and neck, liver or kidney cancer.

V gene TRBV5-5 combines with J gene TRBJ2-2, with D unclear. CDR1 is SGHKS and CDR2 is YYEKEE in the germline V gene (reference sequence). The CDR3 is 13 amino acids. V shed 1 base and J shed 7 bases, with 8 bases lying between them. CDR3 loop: CASSLILGGELFF. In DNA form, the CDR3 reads TGTGCCAGCAGCTTGATTCTTGGCGGGGAGCTGTTTTTT.

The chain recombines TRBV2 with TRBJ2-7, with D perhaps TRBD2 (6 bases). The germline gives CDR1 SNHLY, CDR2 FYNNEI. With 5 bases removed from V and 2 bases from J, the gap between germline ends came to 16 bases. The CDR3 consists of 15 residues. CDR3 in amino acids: CASSTPGLETYEQYF. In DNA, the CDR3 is TGTGCCAGCAGTACTCCGGGACTTGAGACCTACGAGCAGTACTTC.

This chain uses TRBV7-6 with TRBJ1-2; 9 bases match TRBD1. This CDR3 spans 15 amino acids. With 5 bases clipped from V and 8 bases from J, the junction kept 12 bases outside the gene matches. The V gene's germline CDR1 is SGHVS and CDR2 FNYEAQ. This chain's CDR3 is CASSLRPGTGLGYTF. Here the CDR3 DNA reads TGTGCCAGCAGCCTCCGTCCCGGGACAGGGTTAGGCTACACCTTC.

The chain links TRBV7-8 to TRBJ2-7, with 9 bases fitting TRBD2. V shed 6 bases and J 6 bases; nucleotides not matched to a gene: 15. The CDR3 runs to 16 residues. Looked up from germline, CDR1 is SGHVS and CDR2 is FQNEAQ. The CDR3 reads CASSSSSLAGRSEQYF. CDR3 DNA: TGTGCCAGCAGTTCCTCCTCCCTAGCGGGAAGGTCCGAGCAGTACTTC.

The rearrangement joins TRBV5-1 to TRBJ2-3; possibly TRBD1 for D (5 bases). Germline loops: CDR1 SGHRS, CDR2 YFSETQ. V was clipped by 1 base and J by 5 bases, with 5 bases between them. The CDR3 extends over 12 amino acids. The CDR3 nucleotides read TGCGCCAGCAGCTTGAGGGGAGATACGCAGTATTTT. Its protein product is CASSLRGDTQYF.

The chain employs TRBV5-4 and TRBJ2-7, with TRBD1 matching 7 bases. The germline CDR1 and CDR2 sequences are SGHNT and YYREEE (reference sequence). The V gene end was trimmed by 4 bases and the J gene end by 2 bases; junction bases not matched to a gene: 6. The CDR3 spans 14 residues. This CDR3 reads CASSRRDSTYEQYF. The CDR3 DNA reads TGTGCCAGCAGCCGCCGGGACAGTACCTACGAGCAGTACTTC.

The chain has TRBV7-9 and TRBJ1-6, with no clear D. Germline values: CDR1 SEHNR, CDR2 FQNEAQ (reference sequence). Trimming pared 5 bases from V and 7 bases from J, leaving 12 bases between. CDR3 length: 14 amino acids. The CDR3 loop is CASSLGEFNSPLHF. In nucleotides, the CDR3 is TGTGCCAGCAGCCTAGGAGAGTTCAATTCACCCCTCCACTTT.

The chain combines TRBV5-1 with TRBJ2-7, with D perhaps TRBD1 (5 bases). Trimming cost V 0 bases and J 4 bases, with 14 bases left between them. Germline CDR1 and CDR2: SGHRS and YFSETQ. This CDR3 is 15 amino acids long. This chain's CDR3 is CASSLGLGRGYEQYF. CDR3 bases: TGCGCCAGCAGCTTGGGTCTAGGAAGGGGATACGAGCAGTACTTC.

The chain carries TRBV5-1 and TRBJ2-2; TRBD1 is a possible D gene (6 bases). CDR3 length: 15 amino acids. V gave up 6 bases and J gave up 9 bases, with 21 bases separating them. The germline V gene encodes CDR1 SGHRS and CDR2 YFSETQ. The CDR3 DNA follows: TGCGCCAGCACCCTTGGTTTTCAGGGGCGAAGGGAGCTGTTTTTT. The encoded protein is CASTLGFQGRRELFF. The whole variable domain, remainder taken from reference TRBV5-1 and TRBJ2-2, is KAGVTQTPRYLIKTRGQQVTLSCSPISGHRSVSWYQQTPGQGLQFLFEYFSETQRNKGNFPGRFSGRQFSNSRSEMNVSTLELGDSALYLCASTLGFQGRRELFFGEGSRLTVL.

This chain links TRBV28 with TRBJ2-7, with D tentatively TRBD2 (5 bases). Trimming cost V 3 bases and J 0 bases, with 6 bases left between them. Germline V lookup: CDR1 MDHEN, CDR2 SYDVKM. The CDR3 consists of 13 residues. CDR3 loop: CASSLRVSYEQYF. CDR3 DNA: TGTGCCAGCAGTTTGCGGGTCTCCTACGAGCAGTACTTC.

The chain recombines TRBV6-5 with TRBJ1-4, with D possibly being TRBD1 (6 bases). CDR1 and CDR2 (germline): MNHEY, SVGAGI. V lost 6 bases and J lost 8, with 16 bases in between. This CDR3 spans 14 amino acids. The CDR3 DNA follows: TGTGCCAGCAGCCCCGCCGGGGGGCGGGAAAAACTGTTTTTT. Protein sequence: CASSPAGGREKLFF.

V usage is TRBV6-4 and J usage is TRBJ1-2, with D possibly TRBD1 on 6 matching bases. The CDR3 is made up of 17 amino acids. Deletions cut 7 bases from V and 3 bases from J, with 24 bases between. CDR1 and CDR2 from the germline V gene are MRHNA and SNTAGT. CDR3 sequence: CASNGGGRRGSDYGYTF. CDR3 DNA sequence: TGTGCCAGCAACGGGGGGGGGCGCCGGGGTTCGGACTATGGCTACACCTTC.

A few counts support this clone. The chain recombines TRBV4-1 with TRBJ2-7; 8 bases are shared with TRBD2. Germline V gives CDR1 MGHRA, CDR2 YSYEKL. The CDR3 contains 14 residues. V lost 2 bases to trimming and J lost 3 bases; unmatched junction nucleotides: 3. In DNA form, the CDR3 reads TGCGCCAGCAGCCAACACACTAGCGGCTACGAGCAGTACTTC. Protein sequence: CASSQHTSGYEQYF.